This T cell receptor (beta chain) originates from a study of blood T cells in healthy people across ages. Study details: About one barcoded beta molecule per two T cells was captured by template switching.

Every donor provided 9.5 to 10 milliliters of peripheral blood. Regarding the study as a whole: Getting older went along with TCR beta diversity per million T cells dropping roughly linearly.

The CDR3 is 17 amino acids. V lost 1 base, J lost 2 bases, and 8 bases stayed unmatched. Germline V lookup: CDR1 SQVTM, CDR2 ANQGSEA. Primed by a sample-barcoded 5' primer and a J-beta primer mix, a second PCR proceeded for about 6 to 12 cycles. Researchers report that a template-switch adaptor with 12 random nucleotides tagged each cDNA molecule. TCRdb re-called the 5' RACE reads through MiXCR, storing one row per CDR3 protein. The sample holds 380,000 or so distinct CDR3 sequences; over 45% are singletons and the top ten take 45% to 65%. This clonotype was counted a few times. Antigen specificity is unknown.

The V call is TRBV29-1, the J call TRBJ2-6; 7 bases map to TRBD2. Sequencing was done on a sample of blood. This TCR derives from a man in his sixties in good health. The CDR3 sequence: CSVEGTGAGAGANVLTF. CDR3 coding DNA: TGCAGCGTTGAAGGAACCGGGGCGGGAGCTGGGGCCAACGTCCTGACTTTC.